These 14 T cell receptor beta chains came from one sample sequenced in a study of cytomegalovirus exposure and HLA in healthy donors (TCRdb year 2017). Libraries were prepared through the immunoSEQ multiplex PCR assay. The multiplex PCR relied on a mix of 60 forward primers for TCR Vbeta segments and 13 reverse primers for TCR Jbeta segments. In TCRdb, the immuneACCESS table is reduced to in-frame sequences with V and J assigned. These tables do not hold every clone; where another copy was compared, an unresolved V gene accounts for under half, and the others remain unexplained. This sample is represented by around 210,000 clones; about 77% of them were singletons. Jointly, the top ten make up about 0.5% of the sample. The specimen was PBMCs. The receptors shown here come from a boy younger than 18 in good health and CMV-seronegative.

This clone was observed a single time. The V call is TRBV7-2, the J call TRBJ2-2; D unresolved. CDR3 length: 14 residues. The V end was cut by 1 base, the J end by 5 bases, with 8 bases between. Per the germline V gene, CDR1 is SGHTA and CDR2 is FQGNSA. Written as DNA, the CDR3 is TGTGCCAGCAGCTTAGGTCCTATAACCGGGGAGCTGTTTTTT. Translating it yields CASSLGPITGELFF. The whole variable domain, filled in from reference TRBV7-2 and TRBJ2-2, reads GAGVSQSPSNKVTEKGKDVELRCDPISGHTALYWYRQSLGQGLEFLIYFQGNSAPDKSGLPSDRFSAERTGGSVSTLTIQRTQQEDSAVYLCASSLGPITGELFFGEGSRLTVL.

This clone was seen once. The chain links TRBV6-1 to TRBJ1-6; TRBD1 aligns across 7 bases. After removal of 1 base from V and 10 bases from J, the junction contained 7 bases not matched to a gene. The germline V gene has CDR1 MNHNS and CDR2 SASEGT. The CDR3 spans 15 residues. The chain's CDR3 is CASSEDIGGLSPLHF. DNA for the CDR3: TGTGCCAGCAGTGAAGATATAGGGGGCTTATCACCCCTCCACTTT.

This chain uses TRBV6-6 with TRBJ1-5; D may be TRBD1 (6 bases). Germline values: CDR1 MNHNY, CDR2 SVGAGI (reference sequence). The V end was cut by 5 bases, the J end by 0 bases, with 11 bases between. The CDR3 consists of 15 residues. CDR3 residues: CASSPQGNSNQPQHF. The CDR3 DNA follows: TGTGCCAGCAGTCCTCAGGGGAATAGCAATCAGCCCCAGCATTTT.

V and J are TRBV5-6 and TRBJ1-1, with D tentatively TRBD1 (5 bases). V gave up 2 bases and J gave up 5 bases, with 13 bases separating them. CDR3 length equals 14 residues. CDR1 is SGHDT, CDR2 YYEEEE, per germline. The CDR3 is CASSLGGDGTEAFF. CDR3 coding DNA: TGTGCCAGCAGCTTAGGAGGGGACGGGACTGAAGCTTTCTTT.

This CDR3 reads CASSPSRGSRDTEAFF. CDR3 DNA: TGTGCCAGCAGCCCCTCACGGGGGTCTAGGGACACTGAAGCTTTCTTT. The chain is built from TRBV6-4 and TRBJ1-1; tentative D call: TRBD1 (5 bases). The germline V gene encodes CDR1 MRHNA and CDR2 SNTAGT. This CDR3 region has 16 residues. V shed 6 bases and J shed 3 bases, with 20 bases lying between them.

This rearrangement joins TRBV12-5 to TRBJ2-2; 7 bases are shared with TRBD1. The germline V gene encodes CDR1 LGHNT and CDR2 FRNRAP. This CDR3 is 16 amino acids long. V shed 2 bases and J 4 bases; nucleotides not matched to a gene: 7. The CDR3 sequence is CASGLTYGQVTGELFF. For the CDR3, the DNA is TGTGCTAGTGGTTTGACCTACGGACAGGTCACCGGGGAGCTGTTTTTT.

V is TRBV11-3 and J is TRBJ2-5; 7 bases align to TRBD2. There are 14 residues in the CDR3. Germline V gives CDR1 SGHNT, CDR2 YENEEA. V lost 3 bases and J lost 5; bases outside the gene matches: 6. The CDR3 DNA reads as TGTGCCAGCAGCTTCCCTAGCGGCAGGGAGACCCAGTACTTC. It codes for CASSFPSGRETQYF.

The chain combines TRBV5-4 with TRBJ2-1, with 10 bases aligning to TRBD1. Losses at the gene ends were 4 bases for V and 12 bases for J; bases not matched to a gene: 4. CDR3 length: 12 amino acids. CDR1 and CDR2 from the germline V gene are SGHNT and YYREEE (reference sequence). CDR3 loop: CASSGTGEGQFF. The CDR3 bases are TGTGCCAGCAGCGGGACAGGGGAGGGGCAGTTCTTC. The full variable domain, its missing parts supplied by reference TRBV5-4 and TRBJ2-1, is ETGVTQSPTHLIKTRGQQVTLRCSSQSGHNTVSWYQQALGQGPQFIFQYYREEENGRGNFPPRFSGLQFPNYSSELNVNALELDDSALYLCASSGTGEGQFFGPGTRLTVL.

To note about this clone: Other DNA sequences within the sample encode an identical CDR3. The chain is built from TRBV6-5 and TRBJ2-4, with unresolved D. Germline CDR1 and CDR2: MNHEY and SVGAGI. Trimming left V 0 bases short and J 6 bases short, with 6 bases between. This CDR3 has 13 residues. The CDR3 DNA reads TGTGCCAGCAGTTACTCGCCCGGAAACATTCAGTACTTC. It specifies CASSYSPGNIQYF.

Only a few counts were recorded for this clone. V gene TRBV5-6 combines with J gene TRBJ1-1; 8 bases agree with TRBD1. Germline V gene sequence: CDR1 SGHDT, CDR2 YYEEEE. The CDR3 runs to 16 residues. The V and J ends lost 2 bases and 0 bases, in that order; junction bases with no gene match: 6. The CDR3 here is CASSLGQGIMNTEAFF. CDR3 bases: TGTGCCAGCAGCTTAGGACAGGGTATCATGAACACTGAAGCTTTCTTT. Filled out from reference TRBV5-6 and TRBJ1-1, the complete variable domain reads DAGVTQSPTHLIKTRGQQVTLRCSPKSGHDTVSWYQQALGQGPQFIFQYYEEEERQRGNFPDRFSGHQFPNYSSELNVNALLLGDSALYLCASSLGQGIMNTEAFFGQGTRLTVV.

About this clone: The junction shows a germline mismatch at one end, possibly a read error. V is TRBV27 and J is TRBJ2-3, with D uncertain. The germline gives CDR1 MNHEY, CDR2 SMNVEV (reference sequence). The CDR3 is 12 residues long. CDR3 bases: TGTGCCAGCAGTAGGAGCAGAGATACGCAGTATTTT. Protein sequence: CASSRSRDTQYF.

The V call is TRBV27, the J call TRBJ2-5; TRBD2 might be the D (5 bases). This CDR3 has 13 amino acids. Germline-derived CDR1 and CDR2 are MNHEY and SMNVEV (reference sequence). V was pared by 6 bases and J by 4 bases, with 12 bases between. CDR3 loop: CASRGPRAETQYF. The CDR3 DNA reads TGTGCCAGCAGGGGCCCGAGGGCAGAGACCCAGTACTTC.

This clone has a handful of counts. The chain combines TRBV5-8 with TRBJ1-5, with 7 bases lining up with TRBD1. Germline trimming cut 5 bases from V and 5 bases from J; bases unmatched to any gene: 16. The germline gives CDR1 SGHTS, CDR2 YDEGEE. CDR3 size: 17 residues. The CDR3 here is CASSLPVGRGLYQPQHF. CDR3 nucleotides: TGTGCCAGCAGTCTCCCAGTGGGAAGGGGGCTTTATCAGCCCCAGCATTTT.

The chain employs TRBV11-2 and TRBJ1-5, with TRBD1 as a possible D gene (6 bases). This CDR3 spans 16 amino acids. Germline lookup yields CDR1 SGHAT and CDR2 FQNNGV. V lost 5 bases and J 5 bases, leaving 19 bases between the germline ends. The CDR3 region has the DNA TGTGCCAGCAGCCAGGGGATTACGGCGGGGGATCAGCCCCAGCATTTT. Its translation: CASSQGITAGDQPQHF.